The clone carrying this T cell receptor (beta chain) was observed once. Its antigen remains unidentified. The table came from immunoSEQ multiplex PCR; TCRdb's copy has only in-frame clones and leaves some out. The data hold a few hundred thousand clones, with roughly 90% observed a single time. The data were obtained in a study of cytomegalovirus exposure and HLA in healthy donors. Turning to the study itself: The roughly 130 validation repertoires used the same platform as the roughly 620 first-cohort repertoires, a later analysis reported. General study points: Subsequent analysis found a tendency for first-cohort TCR clusters to co-occur within the 95 to 150 validation repertoires. Rarity held for most TCR sequences, but there were some public TCRs that occurred in many donors.

Germline V gene sequence: CDR1 SGDLS, CDR2 YYNGEE. CDR3 length equals 16 residues. J lost 4 bases, V lost 2 bases, and 6 bases had no gene match. Donors came from a validation cohort of over a hundred subjects, distinct from the first 666-subject cohort. The receptor was derived from a man aged 25 to 40 in good health and CMV-seronegative. Material for sequencing was PBMCs. This chain connects TRBV9 to TRBJ2-3; 11 positions match TRBD2. The CDR3 bases are TGTGCCAGCAGCGTCCCCACTAGCGGGGGTCCAGATACGCAGTATTTT. Amino acid sequence: CASSVPTSGGPDTQYF.